The TCR beta chain under discussion was sequenced for a study of neurological immune-mediated disorders. Time point noted: longitudinal time-point 2. Trimming shortened V by 7 bases and J by 3 bases, and 8 bases separated the two germline ends. Germline-derived CDR1 and CDR2 are SGHRS and YFSETQ. The CDR3 covers 12 residues. The table lists this clonotype with many counts. TCRdb fed the 5' RACE reads into MiXCR, producing one record per CDR3 protein. The repertoire holds about 80,000 distinct CDR3 sequences, with 5.5% to 6.5% as singletons. V gene TRBV5-1 combines with J gene TRBJ2-1, with a weak D call TRBD1 (5 bases). The sequencing input was PBMCs. This receptor was taken from a woman aged 60-75 years with multiple sclerosis. The CDR3 DNA follows: TGCGCCAGCTACACAGGCTACAATGAGCAGTTCTTC. Encoded protein: CASYTGYNEQFF.